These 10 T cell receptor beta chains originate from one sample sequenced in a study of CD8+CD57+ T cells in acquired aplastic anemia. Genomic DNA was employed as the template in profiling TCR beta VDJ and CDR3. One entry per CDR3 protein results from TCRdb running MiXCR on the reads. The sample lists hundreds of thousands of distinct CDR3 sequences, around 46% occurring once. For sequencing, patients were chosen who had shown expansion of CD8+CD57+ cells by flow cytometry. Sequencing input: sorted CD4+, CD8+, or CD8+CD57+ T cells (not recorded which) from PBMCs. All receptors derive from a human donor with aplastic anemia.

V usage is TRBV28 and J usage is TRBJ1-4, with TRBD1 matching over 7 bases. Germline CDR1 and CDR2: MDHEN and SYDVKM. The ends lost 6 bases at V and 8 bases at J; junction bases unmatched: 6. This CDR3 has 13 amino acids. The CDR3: CASRPTGNEKLFF. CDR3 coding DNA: TGTGCCAGCAGACCGACAGGGAACGAAAAACTGTTTTTT. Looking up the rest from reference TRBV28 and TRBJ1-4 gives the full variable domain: DVKVTQSSRYLVKRTGEKVFLECVQDMDHENMFWYRQDPGLGLRLIYFSYDVKMKEKGDIPEGYSVSREKKERFSLILESASTNQTSMYLCASRPTGNEKLFFGSGTQLSVL.

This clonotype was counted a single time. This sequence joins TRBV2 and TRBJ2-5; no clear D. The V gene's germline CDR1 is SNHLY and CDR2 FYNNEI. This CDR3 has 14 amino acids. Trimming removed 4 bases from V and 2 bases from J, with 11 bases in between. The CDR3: CASSAGSSQETQYF. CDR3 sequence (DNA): TGTGCCAGCAGTGCCGGCTCATCACAAGAGACCCAGTACTTC.

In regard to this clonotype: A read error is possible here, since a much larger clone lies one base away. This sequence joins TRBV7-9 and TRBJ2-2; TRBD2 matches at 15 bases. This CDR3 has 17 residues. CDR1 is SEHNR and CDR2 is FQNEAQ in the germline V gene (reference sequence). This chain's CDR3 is CASSMGLAGGEFGELLF. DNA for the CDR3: TGTGCCAGCAGCATGGGACTAGCGGGAGGAGAATTCGGGGAGCTGCTTTTT.

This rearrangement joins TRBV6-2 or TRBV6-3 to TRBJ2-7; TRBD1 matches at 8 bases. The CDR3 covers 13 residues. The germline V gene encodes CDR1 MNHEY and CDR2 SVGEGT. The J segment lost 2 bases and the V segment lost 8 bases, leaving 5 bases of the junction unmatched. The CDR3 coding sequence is TGTGCCAGCCATAGACAGGGGACCTACGAGCAGTACTTC. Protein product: CASHRQGTYEQYF.

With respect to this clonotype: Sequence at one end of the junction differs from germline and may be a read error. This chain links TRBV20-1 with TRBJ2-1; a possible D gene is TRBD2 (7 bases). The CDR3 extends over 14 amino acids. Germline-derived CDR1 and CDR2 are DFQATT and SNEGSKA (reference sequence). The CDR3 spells CGARDRGGRNTQFF. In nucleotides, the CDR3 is TGCGGTGCTAGAGATAGGGGGGGTAGGAATACGCAGTTCTTC.

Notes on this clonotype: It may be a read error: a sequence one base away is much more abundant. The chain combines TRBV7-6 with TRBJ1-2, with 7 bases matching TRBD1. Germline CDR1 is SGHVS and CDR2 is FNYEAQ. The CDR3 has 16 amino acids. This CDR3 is CARSSDRALSGYGYTF. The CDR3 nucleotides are TGTGCCCGCAGCTCCGACAGGGCCTTGTCTGGGTATGGCTACACCTTC.

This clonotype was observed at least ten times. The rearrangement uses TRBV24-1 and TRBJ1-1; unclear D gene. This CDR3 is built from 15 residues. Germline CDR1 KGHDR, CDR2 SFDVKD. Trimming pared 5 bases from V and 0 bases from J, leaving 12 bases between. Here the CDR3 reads CATSAGRGMNTEAFF. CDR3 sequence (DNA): TGTGCCACCAGTGCGGGGAGAGGGATGAACACTGAAGCTTTCTTT.

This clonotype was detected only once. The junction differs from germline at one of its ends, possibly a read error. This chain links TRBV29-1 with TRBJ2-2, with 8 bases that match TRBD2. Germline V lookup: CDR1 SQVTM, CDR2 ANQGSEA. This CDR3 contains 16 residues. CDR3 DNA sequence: TGCAGCGTTGAAGGCGCGACTAGCGAGCACTACAATGAGCAGTTTTTT. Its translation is CSVEGATSEHYNEQFF.

CDR3: CSARTGGNYGYTF. The CDR3 DNA sequence: TGCAGTGCTAGGACAGGGGGCAACTATGGCTACACCTTC. The rearrangement joins TRBV20-1 to TRBJ1-2; TRBD1 agrees at 10 bases. Germline CDR1 DFQATT, CDR2 SNEGSKA (reference sequence). The CDR3 consists of 13 residues. With V trimmed by 3 bases and J by 2 bases, 0 bases remained unmatched.

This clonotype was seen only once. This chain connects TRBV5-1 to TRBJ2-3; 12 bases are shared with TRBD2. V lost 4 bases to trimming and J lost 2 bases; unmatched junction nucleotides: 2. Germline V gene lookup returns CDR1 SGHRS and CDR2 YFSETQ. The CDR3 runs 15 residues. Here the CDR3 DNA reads TGCGCCAGCAGCAGGACTAGCGGGGACACAGATACGCAGTATTTT. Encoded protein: CASSRTSGDTDTQYF.